The 10 T cell receptor beta chains below were found in one sample sequenced in a study of identical twins. MiXCR, applied by TCRdb to the 5' RACE reads, yields one record per CDR3 protein. In the table there are some 790,000 distinct CDR3 sequences, about 20% of which are singletons. The data also belong to a second study, concerning T cells expressing NK-cell markers.

Sequenced material: PBMCs. The receptors here all came from a woman between 18 and 29 years old in good health.

The chain links TRBV30 to TRBJ2-7, with 7 bases identical to TRBD1. Per the germline V gene, CDR1 is GTSNPN and CDR2 is SVGIG (reference sequence). The CDR3 sequence is 14 residues long. Losses at the gene ends were 1 base for V and 3 bases for J; bases not matched to a gene: 6. Here the CDR3 DNA reads TGTGCCTGGAGTGCGGGGACAGACTTCTACGAGCAGTACTTC. This encodes CAWSAGTDFYEQYF.

This chain joins TRBV6-2 or TRBV6-3 and TRBJ1-5; no clear D. Trimming removed 2 bases at V and 0 bases at J, with 8 bases between. Germline V gene data show CDR1 as MNHEY and CDR2 as SVGEGT. The CDR3 sequence is 15 residues long. DNA for the CDR3: TGTGCCAGCAGTTACAATGGAAATAGCAATCAGCCCCAGCATTTT. As protein: CASSYNGNSNQPQHF.

The chain is built from TRBV12-3 or TRBV12-4 and TRBJ2-1; no clear D gene. The V end was cut by 8 bases, the J end by 9 bases, with 11 bases between. This CDR3 is 11 amino acids long. This CDR3 is CASGRNGEQFF. The CDR3 DNA follows: TGTGCCAGCGGCAGAAACGGTGAGCAGTTCTTC.

V usage is TRBV3-1 and J usage is TRBJ2-5, with no clear D. Deletions cut 7 bases from V and 5 bases from J, with 20 bases between. This CDR3 region has 15 residues. Germline V gene sequence: CDR1 LGHDT, CDR2 YNNKEL (reference sequence). The CDR3 spells CASTLGTFAAETQYF. For the CDR3, the DNA is TGTGCCAGCACTCTCGGTACTTTTGCTGCGGAGACCCAGTACTTC.

This clonotype was counted only a few times. This chain links TRBV20-1 with TRBJ2-2, with 7 bases lining up with TRBD2. Germline-derived CDR1 and CDR2 are DFQATT and SNEGSKA (reference sequence). Losses at the gene ends were 6 bases for V and 6 bases for J; bases not matched to a gene: 22. The CDR3 extends over 18 amino acids. The CDR3 DNA is TGCAGTGCCCGAAAAGCGGGGCAGACTGGCCTCACGGCCGGGGAGCTGTTTTTT. Translation gives CSARKAGQTGLTAGELFF.

The V and J genes are TRBV5-1 and TRBJ2-1, with D tentatively TRBD1 or TRBD2 (6 bases each). This CDR3 spans 13 amino acids. Deletions cut 7 bases from V and 8 bases from J, with 16 bases between. Germline CDR1 is SGHRS and CDR2 is YFSETQ. For the CDR3, the DNA is TGCGCCAGCTCTAAGGGGGGTTTCGATGAGCAGTTCTTC. Translating gives CASSKGGFDEQFF.

Only a few counts were recorded for this clonotype. The rearrangement uses TRBV21-1 and TRBJ2-3. TRBV21-1 is shown as a pseudogene. The CDR3 is 15 amino acids. The CDR3 DNA reads TGTGCCAGCAGCAAAGGTTCCACGGCGAGGGATACGCAGTATTTT. Its protein is CASSKGSTARDTQYF.

This chain links TRBV20-1 with TRBJ2-2, with 9 bases aligning to TRBD1. V shed 1 base and J 2 bases; nucleotides not matched to a gene: 14. This CDR3 is built from 19 residues. Germline CDR1 DFQATT, CDR2 SNEGSKA (reference sequence). This CDR3 reads CSARASRTGTGSNTGELFF. CDR3 in DNA: TGCAGTGCTAGAGCCTCCCGAACCGGGACAGGGTCAAACACCGGGGAGCTGTTTTTT.

This sequence joins TRBV6-5 and TRBJ2-1, with 11 bases that match TRBD2. The CDR3 runs to 17 residues. Germline V gene lookup returns CDR1 MNHEY and CDR2 SVGAGI. The V gene end was trimmed by 3 bases and the J gene end by 8 bases; junction bases not matched to a gene: 12. In nucleotides, the CDR3 is TGTGCCAGCAGTTATCTGGCTAGCGGGGGGTCTGGGGATGAGCAGTTCTTC. Residues: CASSYLASGGSGDEQFF.

The rearrangement links TRBV20-1 to TRBJ1-2; no reliable D call. Looked up from germline, CDR1 is DFQATT and CDR2 is SNEGSKA (reference sequence). The length of the CDR3 is 12 residues. In DNA, the CDR3 is TGCTTATCTGACAAGTTGTACTATGGCTACACCTTC. This translates into CLSDKLYYGYTF.